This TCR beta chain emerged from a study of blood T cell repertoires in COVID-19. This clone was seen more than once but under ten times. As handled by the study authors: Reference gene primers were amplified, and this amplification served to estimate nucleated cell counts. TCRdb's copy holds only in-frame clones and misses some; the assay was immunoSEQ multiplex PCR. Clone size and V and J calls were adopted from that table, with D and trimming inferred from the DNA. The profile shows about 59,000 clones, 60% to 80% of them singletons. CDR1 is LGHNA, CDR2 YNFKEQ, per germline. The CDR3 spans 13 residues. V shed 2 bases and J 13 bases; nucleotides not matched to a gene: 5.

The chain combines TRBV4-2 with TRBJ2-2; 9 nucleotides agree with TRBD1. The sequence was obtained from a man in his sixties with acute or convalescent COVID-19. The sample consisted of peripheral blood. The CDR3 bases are TGTGCCAGCAGCCAATCAACGGACAGGGGGCTGTTTTTT. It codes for CASSQSTDRGLFF.